This is a list of T cell receptor beta chains from one sample in a study of blood T cells in healthy people across ages. TCRdb re-analysed the 5' RACE reads in MiXCR, keeping a single row per CDR3 protein. The data contain approximately 1,000,000 distinct CDR3 sequences, 30% to 40% of them singletons. Sequencing was done on a sample of blood. The receptors originated from a man aged 18 to 35 in good health. Each CDR3 is given with its conserved first and last residue. The order of the fields is J gene, V gene, clone size, D gene, CDR3 protein, CDR3 DNA. The D gene is left open where the match is weak. The size field is filled for only some rows; it gives once, few, many or a size class.

>TRBJ2-2|TRBV10-3|-|-
CAITAEVSGGELFF
TGTGCCATCACCGCAGAAGTGTCTGGGGGGGAGCTGTTTTTT
>TRBJ1-5|TRBV27|-|-
CASSTYNQPQHF
TGTGCCAGCAGTACTTACAATCAGCCCCAGCATTTT
>TRBJ2-7|TRBV9|-|-
CVSSPYSGGSYEQYF
TGTGTCAGCAGCCCTTATTCCGGGGGATCCTACGAGCAGTACTTC
>TRBJ2-7|TRBV14|-|-
CASSRFQGVNGEQYF
TGTGCCAGCAGCCGGTTCCAGGGTGTCAACGGCGAGCAGTACTTC
>TRBJ2-1|TRBV5-4|-|-
CASSLGGEGNEQFF
TGTGCCAGCAGCTTGGGAGGGGAAGGCAATGAGCAGTTCTTC
>TRBJ2-7|TRBV7-9|few|TRBD1
CASSLVLTGGHEQYF
TGTGCCAGCAGCTTAGTTCTGACAGGGGGCCACGAGCAGTACTTC
>TRBJ2-7|TRBV12-3/TRBV12-4|-|TRBD1
CASSQGQGVHNEQYF
TGTGCCAGCAGTCAGGGACAGGGGGTCCACAATGAGCAGTACTTC
>TRBJ2-3|TRBV12-3/TRBV12-4|-|TRBD2
CAAGTSGGADTQYF
TGTGCCGCCGGGACTAGCGGGGGGGCAGATACGCAGTATTTT
>TRBJ2-3|TRBV9|-|-
CASSKEGIIDTQYF
TGTGCCAGCAGCAAGGAAGGAATCATAGATACGCAGTATTTT
>TRBJ2-1|TRBV28|-|TRBD1
CASSLVNDRAPSYNEQFF
TGTGCCAGCAGCCTCGTCAATGACAGGGCACCCTCCTACAATGAGCAGTTCTTC
>TRBJ2-3|TRBV28|-|-
CVSSLVSLDTQYF
TGTGTCAGCAGTTTGGTCTCTCTAGATACGCAGTATTTT
>TRBJ1-2|TRBV20-1|-|-
CSASILSYGYTF
TGCAGTGCTAGTATTCTTTCCTATGGCTACACCTTC
>TRBJ1-4|TRBV18|few|-
CASSLGKWRRNEKLFF
TGTGCCAGCTCACTAGGGAAGTGGCGGAGAAATGAAAAACTGTTTTTT
>TRBJ2-3|TRBV20-1|few|TRBD1
CSARWTGGLGDTQYF
TGCAGTGCTAGGTGGACAGGGGGTTTGGGAGATACGCAGTATTTT
>TRBJ2-5|TRBV5-1|-|TRBD2
CASSLAGERGSGETQYF
TGCGCCAGCAGCTTGGCCGGAGAGCGGGGGTCCGGAGAGACCCAGTACTTC
>TRBJ2-7|TRBV7-2|once|-
CASSSDTDEQYF
TGTGCCAGCAGCTCAGACACGGACGAGCAGTACTTC
>TRBJ1-1|TRBV2|-|-
CASSEGAVWNTEAFF
TGTGCCAGCAGTGAGGGGGCAGTCTGGAACACTGAAGCTTTCTTT
>TRBJ2-2|TRBV6-4|-|TRBD1
CASSPGGISGELFF
TGTGCCAGCAGTCCAGGGGGAATATCCGGGGAGCTGTTTTTT
>TRBJ2-5|TRBV15|-|-
CATLGEYSSETQYF
TGTGCCACTCTGGGGGAGTATTCTTCAGAGACCCAGTACTTC
>TRBJ2-7|TRBV7-2|-|-
CASRPISLATSEQYF
TGTGCCAGCAGGCCCATTAGCCTAGCGACGTCCGAGCAGTACTTC
>TRBJ2-1|TRBV20-1|-|TRBD2
CSASPNSGGTFF
TGCAGTGCTAGCCCAAATAGCGGGGGTACGTTCTTC
>TRBJ1-4|TRBV2|few|-
CASSWATNEKLFF
TGTGCCAGCAGCTGGGCAACTAATGAAAAACTGTTTTTT
>TRBJ2-2|TRBV4-1|-|-
CASSPPGGVNSGELFF
TGCGCCAGCAGCCCCCCGGGGGGCGTGAATTCCGGGGAGCTGTTTTTT
>TRBJ1-1|TRBV21-1|-|-
CASSYPRDRGRRDTEAFF
TGTGCCAGCAGCTACCCTCGGGACAGGGGGCGCAGGGACACTGAAGCTTTCTTT
>TRBJ2-3|TRBV20-1|-|-
CRALAWGSTDTQYF
TGCAGGGCTCTAGCGTGGGGCTCCACAGATACGCAGTATTTT
>TRBJ2-1|TRBV3-1|-|TRBD2
CASSPRGTRSYNEQFF
TGTGCCAGCAGCCCGCGCGGGACTAGGTCGTACAATGAGCAGTTCTTC
>TRBJ2-7|TRBV12-3/TRBV12-4|many|TRBD1
CASSPTRGLGGYEQYF
TGTGCCAGCAGTCCAACCAGGGGGCTAGGGGGGTACGAGCAGTACTTC
>TRBJ1-2|TRBV15|-|TRBD1
CATSREVGQGLDGYTF
TGTGCCACCAGCAGAGAGGTGGGACAGGGGTTAGATGGCTACACCTTC
>TRBJ2-3|TRBV24-1|-|-
CATSDLLGGGDTQYF
TGTGCCACCAGTGATTTGCTCGGCGGTGGAGATACGCAGTATTTT
>TRBJ2-6|TRBV6-6|few|-
CASSPRLGRLGANVLTF
TGTGCCAGCAGCCCCAGGCTGGGGCGCCTTGGGGCCAACGTCCTGACTTTC
>TRBJ2-5|TRBV5-1|-|TRBD2
CASSLGWGLEQETQYF
TGCGCCAGCAGCTTGGGCTGGGGACTAGAACAAGAGACCCAGTACTTC
>TRBJ2-7|TRBV6-5|-|TRBD1
CASGQGSIYEQYF
TGTGCCAGCGGACAGGGGTCTATCTACGAGCAGTACTTC
>TRBJ1-5|TRBV6-1|few|-
CASNLRARRQPQHF
TGTGCCAGCAACCTAAGGGCCAGGCGGCAGCCCCAGCATTTT
>TRBJ1-2|TRBV2|few|-
CASSGEDGSYGYTF
TGTGCCAGCAGTGGCGAGGACGGTTCCTATGGCTACACCTTC
>TRBJ1-5|TRBV7-9|few|-
CASSLGWGALNQPQHF
TGTGCCAGCAGCTTAGGTTGGGGAGCTCTGAATCAGCCCCAGCATTTT
>TRBJ1-1|TRBV20-1|few|TRBD1
CSLRGAGGNTEAFF
TGCAGTCTTAGAGGGGCAGGGGGGAACACTGAAGCTTTCTTT
>TRBJ2-4|TRBV20-1|-|-
CSELAGAKNIQYF
TGCAGTGAACTAGCCGGGGCCAAAAACATTCAGTACTTC
>TRBJ1-4|TRBV4-2|-|TRBD1
CASSQGQGAEKLFF
TGTGCCAGCAGCCAAGGACAGGGGGCTGAAAAACTGTTTTTT
>TRBJ1-6|TRBV7-9|-|-
CASSLGGSNSPLHF
TGTGCCAGCAGCTTAGGTGGAAGCAATTCACCCCTCCACTTT
>TRBJ1-5|TRBV7-9|-|-
CASSSGPLLTQPQHF
TGTGCCAGCAGCTCAGGGCCCCTATTAACCCAGCCCCAGCATTTT